This T cell receptor beta chain was captured by sequencing in a study of human thymus T cells. The V end was cut by 0 bases, the J end by 4 bases, with 16 bases between. The CDR3 sequence is 16 residues long. In germline, CDR1 is SGHRS, CDR2 YFSETQ. Findings of the study overall: Thymic repertoires from unrelated individuals overlapped highly, related research reported.

Thymus specimens were resections from corrective heart surgery. All donors were healthy Finnish infants who were undergoing corrective surgery to treat congenital heart defects. Measured with immunoSEQ multiplex PCR; TCRdb has only the in-frame clones, and not every one. Of under 95,000 clones listed, over 85% are singletons. Comments on this clone: Its antigen is as yet unknown.

The genes are TRBV5-1 and TRBJ2-5, with a weak D call TRBD2 (6 bases). The material sequenced was thymus tissue. This sequence originates from a girl under three years old with a congenital heart defect but otherwise immunologically healthy. The CDR3 DNA sequence: TGCGCCAGCAGCTTGGGGGTGGAGGAAGCGGGAGAGACCCAGTACTTC. Amino acid sequence: CASSLGVEEAGETQYF.